At least ten counts were recorded for the clone carrying this T cell receptor beta chain. Researchers attached unique molecular identifiers to individual cDNA molecules. Via MiXCR, TCRdb re-called the 5' RACE reads, giving one row per CDR3 protein. Found here are about 30,000 distinct CDR3 sequences, roughly 5.2% of them singletons; the top ten hold around 3.4%. The record originates from a study of early T cells in non-severe SARS-CoV-2 infection. Study context: Sequencing targeted bulk RNA from unsorted whole blood, leaving chains unpaired.

CDR1 is SGHTA, CDR2 FQGNSA, per germline. The CDR3 consists of 14 residues. J gave up 2 bases and V 5 bases, and 4 bases lay outside the gene matches. Sequences were obtained from whole blood. This sequence originates from an adult who was a healthcare worker with PCR-confirmed SARS-CoV-2 infection or an uninfected control (not recorded which). The gene calls are TRBV7-2 and TRBJ2-3; the match to TRBD2 covers 7 bases. In nucleotides, the CDR3 is TGTGCCAGCAGCAGCTGGGACTACACAGATACGCAGTATTTT. This encodes CASSSWDYTDTQYF.